These 7 T cell receptor beta chains share one sample of origin, sequenced in a study of cytotoxic CD8 clonotypes in ibrutinib-treated CLL. Here immunoSEQ multiplex PCR was the method, and the copy in TCRdb shows in-frame clones only, minus some. The sample shows roughly 47,000 clones, approximately 50% of them seen only once. Sequencing was performed on PBMCs, taken after 12 months of ibrutinib treatment. These receptors were obtained from a human donor with chronic lymphocytic leukemia.

The V gene is TRBV5-1, the J gene TRBJ1-1; weak D call: TRBD1 (6 bases). The ends were cut back, 0 bases at V and 0 bases at J, with 12 bases in the middle. The CDR3 consists of 16 residues. Germline-derived CDR1 and CDR2 are SGHRS and YFSETQ. The CDR3 DNA sequence: TGCGCCAGCAGCTTGGGGAGGGGACACCTGAACACTGAAGCTTTCTTT. Translation gives CASSLGRGHLNTEAFF.

This chain uses TRBV7-9 with TRBJ2-3; TRBD2 matches at 7 bases. The CDR3 is made up of 15 amino acids. Germline V gene sequence: CDR1 SEHNR, CDR2 FQNEAQ (reference sequence). With V trimmed by 4 bases and J by 4 bases, 8 bases remained unmatched. The CDR3 sequence is CASSSAGDWADTQYF. The CDR3, as DNA: TGTGCCAGCAGCTCGGCGGGAGACTGGGCAGATACGCAGTATTTT. Combining the CDR3 with reference TRBV7-9 and TRBJ2-3 gives the whole variable domain DTGVSQNPRHKITKRGQNVTFRCDPISEHNRLYWYRQTLGQGPEFLTYFQNEAQLEKSRLLSDRFSAERPKGSFSTLEIQRTEQGDSAMYLCASSSAGDWADTQYFGPGTRLTVL.

The rearrangement uses TRBV28 and TRBJ1-2; tentative D call: TRBD1 (6 bases). V lost 11 bases, J lost 3 bases, and 16 bases lay in between. The CDR3 length is 13 residues. The germline gives CDR1 MDHEN, CDR2 SYDVKM. CDR3 DNA: TGTGCCTCAAACAGGGACCAGGACTATGGCTACACCTTC. This encodes CASNRDQDYGYTF.

In this sample, this clone turned up a few times. The rearrangement uses TRBV28 and TRBJ2-7; the match to TRBD1 covers 9 bases. The germline V gene encodes CDR1 MDHEN and CDR2 SYDVKM. There are 17 residues in the CDR3. The J segment lost 4 bases and the V segment lost 3 bases, leaving 13 bases of the junction unmatched. The CDR3 bases are TGTGCCAGCAGTTTCCAAACCTCCGGGACAGGGTATTACGAGCAGTACTTC. Translated, it gives CASSFQTSGTGYYEQYF.

J is TRBJ2-7 and V is TRBV6-6; maybe TRBD1 (6 bases). CDR3 length: 13 amino acids. Trimming cost V 6 bases and J 1 base, with 10 bases left between them. The V gene's germline CDR1 is MNHNY and CDR2 SVGAGI (reference sequence). The CDR3 coding sequence is TGTGCCAGCAGAGAACAGGGTTCCTACGAGCAGTACTTC. This translates into CASREQGSYEQYF.

This chain joins TRBV27 and TRBJ1-1; weak D call: TRBD1 (6 bases). Per germline, CDR1 MNHEY and CDR2 SMNVEV (reference sequence). The V end was cut by 3 bases, the J end by 1 base, with 12 bases between. This CDR3 is built from 15 residues. The CDR3 sequence is CASSFGQRGNTEAFF. Written as DNA, the CDR3 is TGTGCCAGCAGTTTCGGACAGAGGGGGAACACTGAAGCTTTCTTT.

This clone was counted at least ten times. At one of its ends the junction is not consistent with the germline gene, which may arise from a read error. The rearrangement links TRBV7-7 to TRBJ2-1; 7 bases fit TRBD2. This CDR3 contains 14 residues. Germline V gene sequence: CDR1 SSHAT, CDR2 FNYEAQ (reference sequence). The chain's CDR3 is CASSLGRGSNEQFF. CDR3 nucleotide sequence: TGTGCTAGCAGCTTAGGGAGGGGCTCGAATGAGCAGTTCTTC.